This is a list of T cell receptor beta chains from one sample in a study of shared clonotypes between healthy human individuals. The protocol was immunoSEQ multiplex PCR, while the TCRdb copy is restricted to in-frame clones and leaves out a portion. The sample includes about 530,000 clones, 75% to 80% seen only once; the top ten take approximately 13%. Sequenced sample: PBMCs. The origin of the receptors is a woman aged 40 to 50 in good health. Some clones in this sample may be carry-over from other donors' samples. Each CDR3 is given with its conserved first and last residue. D genes are given only for firm matches. Clone size appears in some rows only: once, few, many, or a class for an expanded clone.

j_call v_call d_call clone_size cdr3_aa
TRBJ1-1 TRBV18 . . CASSPAEGRGAFF
TRBJ2-3 TRBV2 . . CASSETPGGDTQYF
TRBJ2-3 TRBV25-1 . . CASSEYLVASSTDTQYF
TRBJ2-1 TRBV5-1 TRBD2 . CASSLATSGITNEQFF
TRBJ1-4 TRBV6-1 TRBD1 . CASSRQGLTNEKLFF
TRBJ2-2 TRBV5-6 TRBD2 . CASSLGGRVNTGELFF
TRBJ1-1 TRBV7-3 . . CASSQQSGENTEAFF
TRBJ1-5 TRBV5-1 TRBD1 . CASSSGDRDNQPQHF
TRBJ2-1 TRBV19 . . CASSMARRSSYNEQFF
TRBJ2-2 TRBV18 . . CASSPGPGELFF
TRBJ2-3 TRBV9 TRBD2 once CASSAGLAGITDTQYF
TRBJ2-5 TRBV7-3 . . CASSPTALGETQYF
TRBJ1-1 TRBV2 . . CARGDLPGPQGSEAFF
TRBJ1-2 TRBV7-8 TRBD1 . CASSLMVDTGGSNYGYTF
TRBJ2-7 TRBV6-1 . . CASSRVDEQYF
TRBJ1-1 TRBV7-9 . few CASSLMDLMNTEAFF
TRBJ2-1 TRBV4-2 . . CASSQEASGSNEQFF
TRBJ1-2 TRBV10-3 . . CAISELFAANYGYTF
TRBJ2-7 TRBV2 TRBD2 once CASTERGIPSYEQYF
TRBJ1-1 TRBV5-1 TRBD1 . CASRPTGTDTEAFF
TRBJ2-5 TRBV19 TRBD1 . CASSSLDRGYQETQYF
TRBJ1-2 TRBV6-1 . . CASSENRVIGGYTF
TRBJ1-5 TRBV10-2 . . CASSENGNQPQHF
TRBJ2-1 TRBV11-3 TRBD2 . CASSFSLAGGQDEQFF
TRBJ2-5 TRBV7-2 . . CASSLAMGGTNQETQYF
TRBJ2-2 TRBV11-2 TRBD1 . CASSAGQGTNTGELFF
TRBJ2-2 TRBV13 . . CASSLRPPFLGGELFF
TRBJ2-5 TRBV18 TRBD2 . CASSPTSGSRETQYF
TRBJ2-7 TRBV6-5 . . CASSSGALGEQYF
TRBJ2-1 TRBV18 . . CASSEYGLDYNEQFF
TRBJ2-3 TRBV29-1 TRBD2 . CSVAGGPGVADTQYF
TRBJ2-1 TRBV19 TRBD2 few CASTGAGGRDNEQFF
TRBJ2-5 TRBV5-1 . . CASSLAIYRETQYF
TRBJ1-2 TRBV6-1 TRBD1 . CASSAGTGGGGGYTF
TRBJ1-4 TRBV19 . . CASSRDTATNEKLFF
TRBJ2-1 TRBV2 . . CASSEGSAYNEQFF
TRBJ1-1 TRBV5-1 . . CASSAGTSNTEAFF
TRBJ2-5 TRBV2 . . CASSPNPIGGETQYF
TRBJ2-7 TRBV5-1 . . CASIPVAGSYEQYF
TRBJ2-5 TRBV18 . many CASSPGPNPSAQYF
TRBJ1-2 TRBV9 . few CASSVKGSSQVGYTF
TRBJ1-5 TRBV7-2 . few CASSLAIQGNQPQHF
TRBJ1-1 TRBV2 TRBD1 . CASSGGQGDQEAFF